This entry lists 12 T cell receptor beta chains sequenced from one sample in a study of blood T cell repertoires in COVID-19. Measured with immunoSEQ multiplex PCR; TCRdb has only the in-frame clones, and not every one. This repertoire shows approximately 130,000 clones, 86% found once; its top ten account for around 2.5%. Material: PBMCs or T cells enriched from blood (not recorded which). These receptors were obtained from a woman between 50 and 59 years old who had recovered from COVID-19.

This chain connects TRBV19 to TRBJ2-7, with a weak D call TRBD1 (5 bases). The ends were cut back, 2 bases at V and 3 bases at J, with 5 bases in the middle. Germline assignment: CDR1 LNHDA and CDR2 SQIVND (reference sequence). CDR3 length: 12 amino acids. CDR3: CASSIQGYEQYF. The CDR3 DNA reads TGTGCCAGTAGTATACAGGGCTACGAGCAGTACTTC.

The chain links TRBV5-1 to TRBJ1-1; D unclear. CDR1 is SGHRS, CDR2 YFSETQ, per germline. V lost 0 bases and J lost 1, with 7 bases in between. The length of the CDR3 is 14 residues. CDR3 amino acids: CASSLDTRNTEAFF. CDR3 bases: TGCGCCAGCAGCTTGGATACAAGGAACACTGAAGCTTTCTTT.

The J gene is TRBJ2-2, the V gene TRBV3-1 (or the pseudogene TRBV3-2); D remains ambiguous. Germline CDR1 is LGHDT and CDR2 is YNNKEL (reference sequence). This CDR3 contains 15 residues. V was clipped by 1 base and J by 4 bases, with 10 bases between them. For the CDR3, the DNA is TGTGCCAGCAGCCAAGGAGCCTGGAGCACCGGGGAGCTGTTTTTT. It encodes CASSQGAWSTGELFF.

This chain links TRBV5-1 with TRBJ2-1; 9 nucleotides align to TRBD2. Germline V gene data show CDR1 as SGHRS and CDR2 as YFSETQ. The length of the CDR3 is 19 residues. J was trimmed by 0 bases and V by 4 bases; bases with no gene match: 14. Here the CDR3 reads CASSGIAGVRKSSYNEQFF. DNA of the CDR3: TGCGCCAGCAGCGGGATAGCGGGGGTCCGAAAGAGCTCCTACAATGAGCAGTTCTTC.

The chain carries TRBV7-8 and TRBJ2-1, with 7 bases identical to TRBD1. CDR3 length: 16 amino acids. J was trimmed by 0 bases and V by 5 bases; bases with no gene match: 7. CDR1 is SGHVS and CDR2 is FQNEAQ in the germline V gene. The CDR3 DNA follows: TGTGCCAGCAGCAAACAGGGGATTGGCTCCTACAATGAGCAGTTCTTC. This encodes CASSKQGIGSYNEQFF.

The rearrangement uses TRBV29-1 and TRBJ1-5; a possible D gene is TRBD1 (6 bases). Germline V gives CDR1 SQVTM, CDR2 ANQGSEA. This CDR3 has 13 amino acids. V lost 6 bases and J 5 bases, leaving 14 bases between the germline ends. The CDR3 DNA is TGCAGCGTGGCTGGGACATTGGATCAGCCCCAGCATTTT. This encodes CSVAGTLDQPQHF.

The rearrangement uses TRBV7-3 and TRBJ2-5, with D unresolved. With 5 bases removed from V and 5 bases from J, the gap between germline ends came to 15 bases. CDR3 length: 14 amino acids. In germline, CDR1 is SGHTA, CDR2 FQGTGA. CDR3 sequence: CASSPGSPGETQYF. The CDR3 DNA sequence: TGTGCCAGCAGCCCCGGGTCCCCTGGGGAGACCCAGTACTTC.

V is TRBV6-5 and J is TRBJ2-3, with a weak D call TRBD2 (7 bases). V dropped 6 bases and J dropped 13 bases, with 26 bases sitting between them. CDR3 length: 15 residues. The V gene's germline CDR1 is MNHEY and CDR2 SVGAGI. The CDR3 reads CASSPGGGKGITKYF. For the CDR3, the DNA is TGTGCCAGCAGCCCGGGGGGCGGGAAAGGCATAACGAAGTATTTT.

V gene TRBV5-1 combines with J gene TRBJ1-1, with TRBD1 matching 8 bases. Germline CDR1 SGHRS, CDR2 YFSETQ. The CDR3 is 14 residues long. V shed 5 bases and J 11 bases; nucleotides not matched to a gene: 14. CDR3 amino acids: CASRIQTGDGLAFF. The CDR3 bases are TGCGCCAGCAGGATACAGACAGGGGACGGTTTGGCTTTCTTT.

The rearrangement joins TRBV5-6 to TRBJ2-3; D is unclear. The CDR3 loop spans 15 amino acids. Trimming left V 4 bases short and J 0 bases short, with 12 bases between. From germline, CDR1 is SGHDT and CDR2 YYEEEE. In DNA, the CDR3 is TGTGCCAGCAGCCGCACTTACTTTAGCACAGATACGCAGTATTTT. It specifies CASSRTYFSTDTQYF.

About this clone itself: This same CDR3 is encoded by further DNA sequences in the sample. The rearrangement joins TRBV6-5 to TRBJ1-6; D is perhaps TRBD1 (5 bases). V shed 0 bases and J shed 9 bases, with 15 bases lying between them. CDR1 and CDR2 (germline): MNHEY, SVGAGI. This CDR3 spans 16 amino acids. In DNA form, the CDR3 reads TGTGCCAGCAGTTACTCGTCTCGGGGGGTGGGTTCACCCCTCCACTTT. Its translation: CASSYSSRGVGSPLHF.

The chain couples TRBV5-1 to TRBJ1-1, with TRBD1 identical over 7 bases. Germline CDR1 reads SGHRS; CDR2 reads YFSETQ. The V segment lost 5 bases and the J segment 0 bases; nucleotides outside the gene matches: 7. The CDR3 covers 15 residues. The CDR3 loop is CASSRTGAMNTEAFF. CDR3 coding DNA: TGCGCCAGCAGTCGTACAGGGGCGATGAACACTGAAGCTTTCTTT.